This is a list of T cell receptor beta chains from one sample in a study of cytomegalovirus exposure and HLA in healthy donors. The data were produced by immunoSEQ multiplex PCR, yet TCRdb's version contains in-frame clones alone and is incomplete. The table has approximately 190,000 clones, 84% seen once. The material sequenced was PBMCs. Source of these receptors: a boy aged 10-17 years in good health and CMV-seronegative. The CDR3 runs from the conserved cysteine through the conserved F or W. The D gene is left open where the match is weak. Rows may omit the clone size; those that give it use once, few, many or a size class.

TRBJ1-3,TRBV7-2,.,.,CASSLRRGGTTGNTIYF
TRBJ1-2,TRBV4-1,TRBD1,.,CASSQPGDRVDGYTF
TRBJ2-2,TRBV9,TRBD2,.,CASSGPRGGSNTGELFF
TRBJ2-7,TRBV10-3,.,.,CAISDHNPYEQYF
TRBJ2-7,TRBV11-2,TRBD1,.,CASSPAWRRRDRGRYEQYF
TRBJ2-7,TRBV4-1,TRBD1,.,CASSRKGALIDEQYF
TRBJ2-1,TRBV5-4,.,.,CASSFDTVSYNEQFF
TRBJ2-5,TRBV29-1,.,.,CSVVASFGLETQYF
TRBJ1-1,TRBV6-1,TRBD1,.,CASTTGGTNTEAFF
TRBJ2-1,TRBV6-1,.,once,CASRALEWGDEQFF
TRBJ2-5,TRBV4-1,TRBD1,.,CASSQLGQGRFLAETQYF
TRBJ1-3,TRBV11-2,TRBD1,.,CASSLLRQGAGTGNTIYF
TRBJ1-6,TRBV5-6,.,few,CASSLVGGLAHF
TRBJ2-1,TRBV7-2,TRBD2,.,CASSIGLAGGQNEQFF
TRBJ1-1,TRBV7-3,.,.,CASRSNFNTEAFF
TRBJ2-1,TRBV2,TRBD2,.,CASSFLADSYNEQFF
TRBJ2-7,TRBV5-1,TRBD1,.,CASNGQGSYEQYF
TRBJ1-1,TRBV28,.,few,CASSRFLNTEAFF
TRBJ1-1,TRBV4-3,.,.,CASSQVRAGNREAFF
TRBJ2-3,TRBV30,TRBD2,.,CAWSGPHGLAGGGTDTQYF
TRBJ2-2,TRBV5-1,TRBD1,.,CASSRDRGNTGELFF
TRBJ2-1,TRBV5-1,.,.,CASSLARVPNNEQFF
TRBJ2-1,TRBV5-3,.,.,CARSLEVSRVGGEQFF
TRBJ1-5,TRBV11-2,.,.,CASSEEGLINQPQHF
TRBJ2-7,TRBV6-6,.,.,CASSYYERYEQYF
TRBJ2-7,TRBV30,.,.,CAWSHTTLGYEQYF
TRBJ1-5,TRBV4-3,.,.,CASSQGSDQPQHF
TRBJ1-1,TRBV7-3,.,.,CASSLTGRFPTEAFF
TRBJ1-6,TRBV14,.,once,CATQGLYNSPLHF
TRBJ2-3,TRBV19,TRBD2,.,CASSGGAHTQYF
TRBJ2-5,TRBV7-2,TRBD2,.,CASSLIQRGVDETQYF
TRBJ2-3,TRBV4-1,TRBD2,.,CASSQETLAGDQDTQYF
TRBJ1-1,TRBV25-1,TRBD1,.,CASNVGTGGTEAFF
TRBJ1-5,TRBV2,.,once,CASQHLSNQPQHF
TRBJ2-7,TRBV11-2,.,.,CASSPDRNEQYF
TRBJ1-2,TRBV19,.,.,CASSRRQDGNYGYTF
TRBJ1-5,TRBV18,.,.,CASSPGGYNQPQHF
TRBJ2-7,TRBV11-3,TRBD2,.,CASSLDRRGEQYF
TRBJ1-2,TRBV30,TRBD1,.,CAWNRGTGYTF
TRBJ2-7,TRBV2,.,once,CASSDRYEQYF
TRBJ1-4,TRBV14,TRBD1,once,CASSLRQGPSEKLFF
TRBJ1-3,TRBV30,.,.,CAWRRGSSGNTIYF
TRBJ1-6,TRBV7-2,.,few,CAILRGGRSSPLHF
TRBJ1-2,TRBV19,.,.,CASSPDSGYGYTF
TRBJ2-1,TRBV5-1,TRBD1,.,CASSLQTLGQGGNEQFF
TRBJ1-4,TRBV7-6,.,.,CASSLQGGNEKLFF
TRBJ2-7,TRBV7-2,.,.,CASSLTLTYEQYF
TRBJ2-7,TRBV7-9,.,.,CSWSEGDEQYF